This TCR beta chain was sequenced during a study of CD8 T cells in ankylosing spondylitis. Study results and limitations: Made up of fewer than ten highly homologous variants, a TCR beta motif appeared characteristic of ankylosing spondylitis blood. Some of the motif variants had earlier been found in reactive arthritis patients' fluid and blood. Disease-linked clones were found to be CD8+ and relatively rare in peripheral blood.

This clonotype has a count of ten or more. As yet, its antigen is unknown. This CDR3 comprises 15 residues. The germline CDR1 and CDR2 sequences are LGHNA and YSLEER. J lost 3 bases, V lost 2 bases, and 0 bases had no gene match. From the 5' RACE reads, TCRdb called clonotypes with MiXCR, one entry per CDR3 protein. The sample holds 750,000 to 850,000 distinct CDR3 sequences, 10% to 15% seen once. This receptor was identified in a male donor with ankylosing spondylitis. The material sequenced was blood, either unsorted or a sorted T cell fraction (not recorded which). The rearrangement joins TRBV4-3 to TRBJ2-2; 10 nucleotides agree with TRBD2. The CDR3 DNA follows: TGCGCCAGCAGCCAACTAGCGGGAGACACCGGGGAGCTGTTTTTT. Translation gives CASSQLAGDTGELFF.